This T cell receptor beta chain is from a study of cytomegalovirus exposure and HLA in healthy donors. Study-level findings and limits: Specificity for CMV antigens was confirmed in vitro for a few of the CMV-associated chains.

Points on this clone: Its antigen is unidentified.

The PCR had 60 Vbeta and 13 Jbeta primers. Profiling relied on immunoSEQ multiplex PCR, and the TCRdb table lists in-frame clones only, not all of them. The sample lists over 200,000 clones, around 89% seen once, with approximately 1% in the top ten. Trimming cost V 2 bases and J 6 bases; bases outside gene matches: 8. Germline CDR1 reads SGHNT; CDR2 reads YYREEE (reference sequence). The CDR3 runs 14 residues. The V gene is TRBV5-4, the J gene TRBJ2-7, with 7 bases lining up with TRBD2. The TCR was taken from a woman under 30 in good health and CMV-seronegative. The sequencing sample was made of PBMCs. The CDR3 region is CASSFMPVAGEQYF. The CDR3 nucleotides read TGTGCCAGCAGCTTTATGCCGGTAGCGGGCGAGCAGTACTTC.